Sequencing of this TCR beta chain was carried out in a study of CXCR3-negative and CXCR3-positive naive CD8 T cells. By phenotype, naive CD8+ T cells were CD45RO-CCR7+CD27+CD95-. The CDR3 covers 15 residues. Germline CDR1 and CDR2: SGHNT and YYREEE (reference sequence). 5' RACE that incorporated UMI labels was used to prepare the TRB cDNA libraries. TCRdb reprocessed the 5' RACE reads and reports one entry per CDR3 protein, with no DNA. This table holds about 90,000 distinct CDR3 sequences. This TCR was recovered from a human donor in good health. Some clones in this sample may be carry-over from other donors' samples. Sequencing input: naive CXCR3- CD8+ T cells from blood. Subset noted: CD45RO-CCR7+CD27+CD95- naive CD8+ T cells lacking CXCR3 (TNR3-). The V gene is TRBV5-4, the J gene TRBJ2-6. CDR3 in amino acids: CASSLDGLGANVLTF.